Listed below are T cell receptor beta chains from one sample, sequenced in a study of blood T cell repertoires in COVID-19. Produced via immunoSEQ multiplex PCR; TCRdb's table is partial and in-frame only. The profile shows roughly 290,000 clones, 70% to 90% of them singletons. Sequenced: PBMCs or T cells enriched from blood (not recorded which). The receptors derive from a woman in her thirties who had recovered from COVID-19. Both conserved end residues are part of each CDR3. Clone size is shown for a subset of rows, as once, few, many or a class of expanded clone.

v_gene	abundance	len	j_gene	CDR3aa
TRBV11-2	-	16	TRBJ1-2	CASSPIPTGGDYGYTF
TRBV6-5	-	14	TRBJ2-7	CASSYSKGPYEQYF
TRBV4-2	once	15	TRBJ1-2	CASSRNRQGNYGYTF
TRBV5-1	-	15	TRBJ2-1	CASSFQGSAYNEQFF
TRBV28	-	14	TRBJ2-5	CASKVAGGPETQYF
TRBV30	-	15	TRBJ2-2	CAWSVPRADTGELFF
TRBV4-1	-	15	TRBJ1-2	CASSQGTGGSYGYTF
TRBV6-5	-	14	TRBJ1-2	CASSHPEAGRGYTF
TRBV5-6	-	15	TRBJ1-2	CASSFRDRAWNGYTF
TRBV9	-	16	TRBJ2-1	CASSAYGLAGDGEQFF
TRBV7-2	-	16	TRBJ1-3	CASSPKTGYSGNTIYF
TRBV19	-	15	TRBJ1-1	CASKDAWGGGTEAFF
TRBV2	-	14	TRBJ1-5	CASSRRESNQPQHF
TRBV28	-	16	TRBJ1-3	CASSFPPGTGLHTIYF
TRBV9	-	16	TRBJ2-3	CASSVGTSRGGDTQYF
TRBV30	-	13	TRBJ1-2	CAWSVGGGYGYTF
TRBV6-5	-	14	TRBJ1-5	CASSPGQSNQPQHF
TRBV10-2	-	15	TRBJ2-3	CASHPGTRVPDTQYF
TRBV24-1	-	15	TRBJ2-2	CATSPRTGLPGELFF
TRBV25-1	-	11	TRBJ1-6	CASSTGLRFHF
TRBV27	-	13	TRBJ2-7	CASSSGQSYEQYF
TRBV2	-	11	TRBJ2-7	CASKSSYEQYF
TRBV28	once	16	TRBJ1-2	CASFGTGFLATYGYTF
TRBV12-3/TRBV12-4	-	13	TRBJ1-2	CASSLQGAKGYTF
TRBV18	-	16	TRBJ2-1	CASSPYGRSSYNEQFF
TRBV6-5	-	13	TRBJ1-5	CASSYGQHQPQHF
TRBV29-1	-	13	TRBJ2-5	CSGNQGSGVTQYF
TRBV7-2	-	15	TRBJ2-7	CASSLALGLEREQYF
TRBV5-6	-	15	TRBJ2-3	CASSFGGSWADTQYF
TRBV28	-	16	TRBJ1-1	CATSSEVWQGNTEAFF
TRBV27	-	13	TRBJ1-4	CASSLTVREKLFF
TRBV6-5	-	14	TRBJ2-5	CASKRQVLQETQYF
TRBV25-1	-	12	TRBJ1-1	CASRDFNTEAFF
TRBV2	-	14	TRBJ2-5	CASSRDRGQETQYF
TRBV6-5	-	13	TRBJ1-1	CASSFRQNTEAFF
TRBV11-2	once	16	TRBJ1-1	CASSSDRERSRTEAFF
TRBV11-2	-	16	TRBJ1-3	CASSLVAPGHGNTIYF
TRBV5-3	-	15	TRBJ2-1	CARSLQGRTYNEQFF
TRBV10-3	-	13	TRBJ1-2	CATITGTGDGYTF
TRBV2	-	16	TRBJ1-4	CASSGEGTLTNEKLFF
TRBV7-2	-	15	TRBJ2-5	CASSLMTGGQETQYF
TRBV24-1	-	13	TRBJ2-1	CATGLAGLAEQFF
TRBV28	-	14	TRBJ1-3	CASSLIRSGNTIYF
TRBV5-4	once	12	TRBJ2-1	CASSSRVDEQFF
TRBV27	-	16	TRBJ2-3	CASSLGTSRNTDTQYF
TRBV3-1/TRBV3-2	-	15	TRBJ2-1	CASSQVASGGNEQFF
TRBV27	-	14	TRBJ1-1	CASSLSSVGTEAFF
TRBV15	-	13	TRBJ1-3	CATSRDTGNTIYF
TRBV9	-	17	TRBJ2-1	CASSAPITGSSYNEQFF
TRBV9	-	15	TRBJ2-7	CASSVVPGGQYEQYF
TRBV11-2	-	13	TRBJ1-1	CASSLTRNTEAFF
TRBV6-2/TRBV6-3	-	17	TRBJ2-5	CASSFGLAGVLQETQYF
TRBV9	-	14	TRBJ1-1	CASSVDTGSTEAFF
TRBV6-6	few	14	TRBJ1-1	CASSYSRQAQAGFF
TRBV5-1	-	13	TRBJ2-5	CASSPGGEETQYF
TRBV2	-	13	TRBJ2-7	CASSVGTTYEQYF
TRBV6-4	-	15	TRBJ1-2	CASSDPSVGYSGYTF
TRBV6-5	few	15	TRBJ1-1	CASSNPRGKGTEAFF
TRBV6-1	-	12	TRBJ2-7	CASSERRNEQYF